These 17 T cell receptor beta chains were sequenced from one sample in a study of blood T cells in healthy people across ages. The use of a sample-barcoded 5' primer and a J-beta primer mix characterized a second PCR of roughly 7 to 12 cycles. TCRdb called the 5' RACE reads again in MiXCR, with one record for every CDR3 protein. Altogether 700,000 to 950,000 distinct CDR3 sequences are present, roughly 60% being singletons, with the ten largest covering 20% to 25%. The sequencing input was blood. These receptor sequences come from a man aged 30 to 39 in good health.

The V and J genes are TRBV15 and TRBJ2-4; D is undetermined. Germline CDR1 LNHNV, CDR2 YYDKDF (reference sequence). V lost 1 base and J 8 bases, leaving 9 bases between the germline ends. This CDR3 comprises 13 residues. The CDR3, as DNA: TGTGCCACCAGCAGAGGGGCGAATGACATTCAGTACTTC. Protein product: CATSRGANDIQYF. Complete variable domain (other parts from reference TRBV15 and TRBJ2-4): DAMVIQNPRYQVTQFGKPVTLSCSQTLNHNVMYWYQQKSSQAPKLLFHYYDKDFNNEADTPDNFQSRRPNTSFCFLDIRSPGLGDTAMYLCATSRGANDIQYFGAGTRLSVL.

The V gene is TRBV4-3, the J gene TRBJ2-1, with D unresolved. Near its end, the DNA agrees better with TRBJ2-7, so the J call may be wrong. Germline V gene data show CDR1 as LGHNA and CDR2 as YSLEER. This CDR3 is built from 14 residues. The DNA for the CDR3 is TGCGCCAGCAGCCAAGATCCCGCCTTGGGCGAGCAGTACTTC. It translates to CASSQDPALGEQYF.

As regards this clonotype: At one boundary the junction diverges from the germline segment, which might be a read error. J is TRBJ2-3 and V is TRBV12-3 or TRBV12-4; D may be TRBD2 (6 bases). The CDR3 covers 17 residues. Written as DNA, the CDR3 is TGTGCCAGCAGTTTAGGCTTGACTAGAGCGAGCACAGATGCGCAGTATTTT. As protein: CASSLGLTRASTDAQYF.

The genes are TRBV18 and TRBJ1-2; D is perhaps TRBD1 (5 bases). The CDR3 totals 13 residues. Germline V CDR1 and CDR2: KGHSH, LQKENI. Trimming removed 3 bases from V and 6 bases from J, with 11 bases in between. This CDR3 is CASSPAGEDGYTF. The CDR3 DNA follows: TGTGCCAGCTCACCCGCGGGGGAAGATGGCTACACCTTC.

This clonotype has only one observation. V usage is TRBV4-2 and J usage is TRBJ2-4, with D perhaps TRBD1 or TRBD2 (5 bases each). The J call is doubtful: the DNA matches TRBJ2-7 better. From germline, CDR1 is LGHNA and CDR2 YNFKEQ. This CDR3 has 15 amino acids. CDR3 in DNA: TGTGCCAGCAGCCACGGGGCAGGACCGACTTACGAGCAGTACTTC. Its translation: CASSHGAGPTYEQYF.

This rearrangement joins TRBV5-6 to TRBJ1-6; D call uncertain. Germline V gene data show CDR1 as SGHDT and CDR2 as YYEEEE. Trimming left V 7 bases short and J 8 bases short, with 16 bases between. The CDR3 length is 14 residues. CDR3 loop: CASQRELGYSPLHF. Here the CDR3 DNA reads TGTGCCAGCCAACGGGAATTGGGGTATTCACCCCTCCACTTT.

This clonotype was detected only once. The genes are TRBV20-1 and TRBJ2-3; 8 bases align to TRBD2. V was pared by 4 bases and J by 7 bases, with 10 bases of the junction left unmatched. The CDR3 runs to 14 residues. Germline CDR1 and CDR2: DFQATT and SNEGSKA (reference sequence). The CDR3 DNA follows: TGCAGTGCTAAAATTAGCGGGGTGACAAATACGCAGTATTTT. It translates to CSAKISGVTNTQYF.

The J gene is TRBJ2-5, the V gene TRBV20-1; D is perhaps TRBD1 (7 bases). Germline CDR1 is DFQATT and CDR2 is SNEGSKA (reference sequence). V was clipped by 0 bases and J by 2 bases, with 13 bases between them. This CDR3 has 15 amino acids. CDR3 loop: CSARDSQGGQETQYF. The CDR3 DNA reads TGCAGTGCTAGAGATTCCCAGGGGGGTCAAGAGACCCAGTACTTC.

V gene TRBV30 combines with J gene TRBJ1-5, with D unclear. Between the trimmed V and J ends, which lost 3 bases and 7 bases, there was a span of 13 bases. Germline V gene lookup returns CDR1 GTSNPN and CDR2 SVGIG (reference sequence). This CDR3 contains 13 residues. CDR3 sequence: CAWRGEFGQPQHF. In nucleotides, the CDR3 is TGTGCCTGGAGGGGAGAGTTCGGGCAGCCCCAGCATTTT.

The chain carries TRBV20-1 and TRBJ2-5; 8 bases agree with TRBD2. The CDR3 is made up of 13 amino acids. After removal of 6 bases from V and 1 base from J, the junction contained 4 bases not matched to a gene. Germline lookup yields CDR1 DFQATT and CDR2 SNEGSKA (reference sequence). CDR3 sequence: CSAPGLAQETQYF. DNA for the CDR3: TGCAGTGCCCCAGGACTAGCCCAAGAGACCCAGTACTTC.

The chain employs TRBV25-1 and TRBJ2-7; D is perhaps TRBD1 (6 bases). The germline CDR1 and CDR2 sequences are MGHDK and SYGVNS. V was cut by 1 base and J by 10 bases, with 17 bases left in between. This CDR3 contains 14 residues. CDR3 nucleotide sequence: TGTGCCAGCAGTGAATTGGGGGCCAATCGGGAACAGTACTTC. Translation gives CASSELGANREQYF.

This clonotype was counted a few times. This chain uses TRBV20-1 with TRBJ1-1; 7 bases align to TRBD1. The CDR3 length is 13 residues. Germline CDR1 DFQATT, CDR2 SNEGSKA (reference sequence). V gave up 3 bases and J gave up 4 bases; unmatched junction bases: 5. CDR3 in DNA: TGCAGTGCTAGGGACAGGTGGGTCACTGAAGCTTTCTTT. This translates into CSARDRWVTEAFF.

The chain recombines TRBV4-3 with TRBJ2-1; D call uncertain. V lost 1 base and J lost 5, with 3 bases in between. Germline loops: CDR1 LGHNA, CDR2 YSLEER. The CDR3 totals 12 residues. This CDR3 is CASSQVNNEQFF. The CDR3 DNA reads as TGCGCCAGCAGCCAAGTCAACAATGAGCAGTTCTTC.

This rearrangement joins TRBV27 to TRBJ2-7, with no clear D. Germline CDR1 reads MNHEY; CDR2 reads SMNVEV (reference sequence). The germline V and J ends were trimmed by 5 bases and 3 bases, with 11 bases remaining between them. CDR3 size: 13 residues. The CDR3 reads CASSPSVIYEQYF. The CDR3 region has the DNA TGTGCCAGCAGTCCCTCAGTGATCTACGAGCAGTACTTC.

This chain connects TRBV20-1 to TRBJ2-3; weak D call: TRBD2 (6 bases). Trimming removed 0 bases at V and 6 bases at J, with 19 bases between. CDR3 length: 16 residues. Germline loops: CDR1 DFQATT, CDR2 SNEGSKA (reference sequence). The CDR3 spells CSARDGGRGGLDTQYF. In nucleotides, the CDR3 is TGCAGTGCTAGAGATGGAGGGAGAGGTGGGTTGGATACGCAGTATTTT.

The chain combines TRBV7-2 with TRBJ1-1, with 7 bases identical to TRBD1. Per the germline V gene, CDR1 is SGHTA and CDR2 is FQGNSA. The CDR3 runs 13 residues. V shed 5 bases, J shed 8 bases, and the junction held 8 bases outside the gene matches. The DNA of the CDR3 is TGTGCCAGCAGCCTGGGGCGGACAGGCGAAGCTTTCTTT. This translates into CASSLGRTGEAFF.

This chain joins TRBV6-6 and TRBJ1-4; D is ambiguous. V lost 3 bases and J 0 bases, leaving 8 bases between the germline ends. CDR1 MNHNY and CDR2 SVGAGI come from the germline V gene (reference sequence). The length of the CDR3 is 15 residues. The CDR3, as DNA: TGTGCCAGCAGTTATTGGAGAGCAACTAATGAAAAACTGTTTTTT. Its translation is CASSYWRATNEKLFF.